The present T cell receptor beta chain was sequenced within a study of metastatic and nonmetastatic thyroid tumors. Across the whole study: It was across blood and tumor or nodule tissue from malignant and benign thyroid patients that repertoires were compared.

Patients were all untreated before their thyroid surgery. TCRdb ran MiXCR on the PCR reads. The sample shows thousands of clones, under 30% of them seen only once. Sequencing was performed on adjacent normal tissue. The TCR comes from a male donor with papillary thyroid cancer or a benign thyroid nodule (not recorded which). Some clones in this sample may be carry-over from other donors' samples.

The CDR3 region is CASSDRTGWAGGSPLHF. The CDR3 DNA sequence: TGTGCCAGCAGTGATAGAACAGGTTGGGCTGGGGGTTCACCCCTCCACTTT. This chain links TRBV2 with TRBJ1-6; D perhaps matches TRBD1 (5 bases). The germline gives CDR1 SNHLY, CDR2 FYNNEI. V shed 3 bases and J shed 9 bases, with 21 bases lying between them. The CDR3 runs 17 residues.